These 26 T cell receptor beta chains share one sample of origin, sequenced in a study of T cell repertoires in cytomegalovirus infection. MiXCR was run by TCRdb on the reads, yielding one entry per CDR3 protein. Of about 920,000 distinct CDR3 sequences in the sample, under 40% were seen once. Their specific antigens are unknown. The specimen comprised cultured CD8+ T cells from PBMCs, sampled from culture after CMV antigen stimulation. These receptors were obtained from a human donor in good health (CMV status not recorded). Some clones in this sample may be carry-over from other donors' samples.

The chain is built from TRBV6-2 or TRBV6-3 and TRBJ1-1; D ambiguous. The CDR3 runs to 14 residues. Germline CDR1 and CDR2: MNHEY and SVGEGT. Trimming stripped 2 bases from V and 1 base from J, with 8 bases between. The CDR3 DNA is TGTGCCAGCAGTTACGACACTTGGAACACTGAAGCTTTCTTT. Protein: CASSYDTWNTEAFF.

This clonotype has just a few counts. The chain links TRBV7-9 to TRBJ2-1; 12 bases are a match to TRBD2. Trimming cost V 4 bases and J 7 bases; bases outside gene matches: 20. There are 20 residues in the CDR3. The germline V gene encodes CDR1 SEHNR and CDR2 FQNEAQ (reference sequence). The CDR3 DNA is TGTGCCAGCAGCTCTACGACTGGGGCTAGCGGGGGGGCCGAAAGGAATGAGCAGTTCTTC. It codes for CASSSTTGASGGAERNEQFF.

This clonotype has ten or more counts. The chain employs TRBV7-9 and TRBJ2-1, with a weak D call TRBD2 (7 bases). The V end was cut by 5 bases, the J end by 6 bases, with 20 bases between. The CDR3 is 16 amino acids. Germline CDR1 reads SEHNR; CDR2 reads FQNEAQ (reference sequence). The CDR3 sequence is CASSPEGVRGRNEQFF. As DNA, the CDR3 is TGTGCCAGCAGCCCAGAGGGGGTGCGGGGGCGCAATGAGCAGTTCTTC.

There are many counts of this clonotype. The chain uses TRBV7-9 and TRBJ1-4; no clear D gene. CDR1 SEHNR and CDR2 FQNEAQ come from the germline V gene (reference sequence). The CDR3 covers 15 residues. V lost 2 bases to trimming and J lost 5 bases, with 12 bases between them. CDR3 DNA sequence: TGTGCCAGCAGCTTAACCCCGGACGGGAATGAAAAACTGTTTTTT. It yields the protein CASSLTPDGNEKLFF.

The chain couples TRBV19 to TRBJ1-1; TRBD1 agrees at 7 bases. V lost 4 bases to trimming and J lost 9 bases; unmatched junction nucleotides: 11. The germline CDR1 and CDR2 sequences are LNHDA and SQIVND (reference sequence). The CDR3 extends over 14 amino acids. The CDR3: CASSTVWDSVKAFF. The CDR3 DNA reads as TGTGCCAGTAGTACCGTTTGGGACAGTGTGAAAGCTTTCTTT.

The chain uses TRBV7-2 and TRBJ1-1; 7 positions match TRBD1. The trim removed 3 bases at V and 4 bases at J, leaving 8 bases unmatched. This CDR3 region has 15 residues. The germline V gene encodes CDR1 SGHTA and CDR2 FQGNSA. CDR3 loop: CASSFYRGEGTEAFF. In nucleotides, the CDR3 is TGTGCCAGCAGCTTCTACAGGGGAGAGGGCACTGAAGCTTTCTTT.

This clonotype appeared a few times. The V call is TRBV7-9, the J call TRBJ2-1; 9 bases agree with TRBD1. This CDR3 is 15 amino acids long. V shed 1 base and J 5 bases; nucleotides not matched to a gene: 3. Germline lookup yields CDR1 SEHNR and CDR2 FQNEAQ (reference sequence). The CDR3 coding sequence is TGTGCCAGCAGCTTAGGCGGGACAGGGAACAATGAGCAGTTCTTC. Its translation: CASSLGGTGNNEQFF.

This clonotype was picked up a small number of times. The chain links TRBV7-9 to TRBJ1-1; D may be TRBD1 (5 bases). Looked up from germline, CDR1 is SEHNR and CDR2 is FQNEAQ (reference sequence). This CDR3 spans 16 amino acids. The ends were cut back, 3 bases at V and 0 bases at J, with 14 bases in the middle. The CDR3 loop is CASSLALRQMNTEAFF. The DNA of the CDR3 is TGTGCCAGCAGCTTGGCTCTCCGACAGATGAACACTGAAGCTTTCTTT.

Concerning this clonotype: This may come from a read error, since a much larger clone is one base off. The genes are TRBV12-3 or TRBV12-4 and TRBJ2-1, with D perhaps TRBD1 or TRBD2 (5 bases each). The CDR3 covers 14 residues. The V end was cut by 10 bases, the J end by 8 bases, with 21 bases between. CDR3 in amino acids: CANKPGRGVYEQFF. The CDR3 nucleotides are TGTGCCAACAAACCCGGTCGAGGGGTCTATGAGCAGTTCTTC.

The sample holds a few counts of this clonotype. This chain connects TRBV19 to TRBJ2-2; the match to TRBD1 covers 8 bases. Germline V gives CDR1 LNHDA, CDR2 SQIVND (reference sequence). This CDR3 spans 13 amino acids. The V gene end was trimmed by 6 bases and the J gene end by 6 bases; junction bases not matched to a gene: 3. CDR3 in DNA: TGTGCCAGTAGGACAGGGGAGCCCGGGGAGCTGTTTTTT. It yields the protein CASRTGEPGELFF. Filled out from reference TRBV19 and TRBJ2-2, the complete variable domain reads DGGITQSPKYLFRKEGQNVTLSCEQNLNHDAMYWYRQDPGQGLRLIYYSQIVNDFQKGDIAEGYSVSREKKESFPLTVTSAQKNPTAFYLCASRTGEPGELFFGEGSRLTVL.

The chain carries TRBV20-1 and TRBJ2-3; maybe TRBD1 (5 bases). Deletions cut 0 bases from V and 0 bases from J, with 10 bases between. Germline V gene lookup returns CDR1 DFQATT and CDR2 SNEGSKA (reference sequence). This CDR3 contains 15 residues. CDR3: CSARDWQGSTDTQYF. Written as DNA, the CDR3 is TGCAGTGCTAGAGATTGGCAGGGCAGCACAGATACGCAGTATTTT.

This clonotype was counted a single time. The V gene is TRBV7-9, the J gene TRBJ1-1; D might be TRBD1 (5 bases). Trimming removed 5 bases at V and 6 bases at J, with 13 bases between. CDR1 is SEHNR, CDR2 FQNEAQ, per germline (reference sequence). There are 13 residues in the CDR3. Written as DNA, the CDR3 is TGTGCCAGCAGCGGCAGGGAAGTAGCTGAAGCTTTCTTT. Translating gives CASSGREVAEAFF.

This clonotype was observed a few times. CDR3 DNA sequence: TGTGCCAGCAGCTTAGCAGTCTCGCTGAAAGTTCGAGATACGCAGTATTTT. Translated: CASSLAVSLKVRDTQYF. This chain joins TRBV7-9 and TRBJ2-3; D unclear. From germline, CDR1 is SEHNR and CDR2 FQNEAQ (reference sequence). V lost 0 bases and J lost 5, with 18 bases in between. The CDR3 runs to 17 residues.

The chain carries TRBV5-8 and TRBJ1-5; tentatively, D is TRBD1 (5 bases). CDR3 length: 16 residues. The germline V gene encodes CDR1 SGHTS and CDR2 YDEGEE. Between the trimmed V and J ends, which lost 0 bases and 1 base, there was a span of 11 bases. Here the CDR3 reads CASSLAKGSSNQPQHF. In DNA form, the CDR3 reads TGTGCCAGCAGCTTGGCCAAGGGGTCCAGCAATCAGCCCCAGCATTTT. Combining the CDR3 with reference TRBV5-8 and TRBJ1-5 gives the whole variable domain EAGVTQSPTHLIKTRGQQATLRCSPISGHTSVYWYQQALGLGLQFLLWYDEGEERNRGNFPPRFSGRQFPNYSSELNVNALELEDSALYLCASSLAKGSSNQPQHFGDGTRLSIL.

This clonotype was seen only a few times. The CDR3 region is CASSTTGGRELFF. CDR3 nucleotides: TGTGCCAGCAGTACTACAGGGGGCCGGGAGCTGTTTTTT. The gene calls are TRBV27 and TRBJ2-2, with 9 bases aligning to TRBD1. The CDR3 length is 13 residues. Germline-derived CDR1 and CDR2 are MNHEY and SMNVEV (reference sequence). Trimming at V came to 5 bases and at J to 9 bases, leaving 4 bases not matched to a gene.

J is TRBJ2-3 and V is TRBV6-4, with D perhaps matching TRBD2 (7 bases). CDR1 is MRHNA and CDR2 is SNTAGT in the germline V gene. The CDR3 consists of 15 residues. The V end was cut by 0 bases, the J end by 5 bases, with 12 bases between. CDR3 coding DNA: TGTGCCAGCAGTGACTCGGGGGGGGGGCGAGATACGCAGTATTTT. This gives the protein CASSDSGGGRDTQYF.

The chain joins TRBV4-1 to TRBJ1-1; D may be TRBD1 (6 bases). This CDR3 contains 16 residues. Per germline, CDR1 MGHRA and CDR2 YSYEKL. Trimming took 0 bases from V and 0 from J, leaving 11 bases between them. The CDR3 DNA is TGCGCCAGCAGCCAAGATATTGGACAGCTGAACACTGAAGCTTTCTTT. This sequence encodes CASSQDIGQLNTEAFF.

V and J are TRBV7-2 and TRBJ2-7; D uncertain. CDR1 and CDR2 from the germline V gene are SGHTA and FQGNSA. The CDR3 covers 15 residues. The V end lost 3 bases, the J end lost 2 bases, and 14 bases lay between the germline ends. The CDR3 bases are TGTGCCAGCAGCTTGATTCAGGCGCCACCCTACGAGCAGTACGTC. It encodes CASSLIQAPPYEQYV.

The gene calls are TRBV9 and TRBJ1-2, with TRBD1 matching 8 bases. V lost 4 bases, J lost 7 bases, and 12 bases stayed unmatched. The CDR3 contains 15 residues. Germline V gene sequence: CDR1 SGDLS, CDR2 YYNGEE. CDR3 residues: CASSPTSDRGAGYTF. As DNA, the CDR3 is TGTGCCAGCAGCCCCACGTCAGACAGGGGAGCTGGCTACACCTTC.

This clonotype was observed a few times. The chain employs TRBV28 and TRBJ2-7; D remains ambiguous. Deletions cut 5 bases from V and 3 bases from J, with 11 bases between. The CDR3 extends over 13 amino acids. Germline assignment: CDR1 MDHEN and CDR2 SYDVKM. CDR3 nucleotides: TGTGCCAGCAGTCCCTACGACAACTACGAGCAGTACGTC. Residues: CASSPYDNYEQYV.

The chain uses TRBV9 and TRBJ2-3; TRBD2 matches at 10 bases. This CDR3 has 15 residues. The ends lost 2 bases at V and 3 bases at J; junction bases unmatched: 3. CDR1 and CDR2 from the germline V gene are SGDLS and YYNGEE. The CDR3 sequence: CASSVSGGRTDTQYF. The CDR3 bases are TGTGCCAGCAGCGTTAGCGGGGGGCGGACAGATACGCAGTATTTT.

In its sample, this clonotype was seen many times. The CDR3 DNA reads TGTGCCAGCAGCACGGGGGGACTCCCAGTCCCGCATGAGCAGTTCTTC. Amino acid sequence: CASSTGGLPVPHEQFF. The chain employs TRBV7-9 and TRBJ2-1; 7 nucleotides align to TRBD2. With V trimmed by 5 bases and J by 8 bases, 15 bases remained unmatched. The CDR3 length is 16 residues. CDR1 is SEHNR and CDR2 is FQNEAQ in the germline V gene (reference sequence). Combining the CDR3 with reference TRBV7-9 and TRBJ2-1 gives the whole variable domain DTGVSQNPRHKITKRGQNVTFRCDPISEHNRLYWYRQTLGQGPEFLTYFQNEAQLEKSRLLSDRFSAERPKGSFSTLEIQRTEQGDSAMYLCASSTGGLPVPHEQFFGPGTRLTVL.

This clonotype showed up just a few times. J is TRBJ2-5 and V is TRBV10-3, with D unclear. CDR1 and CDR2 (germline): ENHRY, SYGVKD. The CDR3 length is 17 residues. The V and J ends lost 2 bases and 2 bases respectively, with 18 bases between them. The chain's CDR3 is CAISERTSDKRQETQYF. The DNA for the CDR3 is TGTGCCATCAGTGAGAGGACGAGCGATAAACGACAAGAGACCCAGTACTTC.

The DNA of the CDR3 is TGCAGTGCTAGAAGGCTGACTGGGGAGACCCAGTACTTC. Protein sequence: CSARRLTGETQYF. The chain links TRBV20-1 to TRBJ2-5; D is unclear. V lost 2 bases, J lost 5 bases, and 12 bases lay in between. There are 13 residues in the CDR3. Germline CDR1 reads DFQATT; CDR2 reads SNEGSKA (reference sequence).

This chain uses TRBV12-3 or TRBV12-4 with TRBJ1-5, with D uncertain. This CDR3 is 15 amino acids long. The germline V and J ends were trimmed by 7 bases and 1 base, with 14 bases remaining between them. The DNA of the CDR3 is TGTGCCAGCAATTTGTCCAGGCCGAGCAATCAGCCCCAGCATTTT. Its protein product is CASNLSRPSNQPQHF.

This clonotype was counted many times. V is TRBV7-2 and J is TRBJ2-1, with D perhaps TRBD2 (6 bases). Germline CDR1 is SGHTA and CDR2 is FQGNSA. The CDR3 totals 15 residues. V lost 5 bases to trimming and J lost 1 base, with 12 bases between them. Here the CDR3 reads CASSPGGLSYNEQFF. The CDR3, as DNA: TGTGCCAGCAGCCCCGGGGGTCTTTCCTACAATGAGCAGTTCTTC.